The 25 T cell receptor beta chains listed next were all sequenced from one sample in a study of blood T cells in healthy people across ages. Using a J-beta primer mix together with a sample-barcoded 5' primer, a second PCR was run for about 6 to 11 cycles. MiXCR, run by TCRdb on the 5' RACE reads, gives a single entry per CDR3 protein. The data hold 700,000 to 850,000 distinct CDR3 sequences, with roughly 34% observed a single time. Sequencing input: blood. Receptor source: a man between 18 and 29 years old in good health.

This clonotype was seen more than once but under ten times. The chain recombines TRBV5-1 with TRBJ2-7; possible D gene TRBD2, 6 bases. The CDR3 sequence is 14 residues long. V gave up 3 bases and J gave up 0 bases, with 10 bases separating them. Germline CDR1 and CDR2: SGHRS and YFSETQ. The CDR3 reads CASSSGGYSYEQYF. The DNA of the CDR3 is TGCGCCAGCAGCTCCGGGGGTTACTCCTACGAGCAGTACTTC.

As regards this clonotype: The junction and the germline gene differ at one end; a read error may be behind it. The CDR3 DNA is TGTGCCAGCATCCATGAAGGGACCCCCGGGGAGTTGTTTTTT. The encoded protein is CASIHEGTPGELFF. The chain combines TRBV2 with TRBJ2-2, with D possibly being TRBD1 or TRBD2 (5 bases each). In germline, CDR1 is SNHLY, CDR2 FYNNEI. The CDR3 spans 14 residues.

The J gene is TRBJ1-2, the V gene TRBV4-3, with D perhaps TRBD1 (6 bases). Germline V gene lookup returns CDR1 LGHNA and CDR2 YSLEER. There are 16 residues in the CDR3. Trimming took 0 bases from V and 0 from J, leaving 11 bases between them. CDR3 sequence (DNA): TGCGCCAGCAGCCAAGAATACAGGGAGGCTAACTATGGCTACACCTTC. This sequence encodes CASSQEYREANYGYTF.

The genes are TRBV5-1 and TRBJ2-3; D remains unclear. V was trimmed by 4 bases and J by 6 bases, leaving 9 bases between them. Germline CDR1 reads SGHRS; CDR2 reads YFSETQ. The CDR3 runs to 12 residues. CDR3 amino acids: CASSPSFDTQYF. The CDR3 DNA sequence: TGCGCCAGCAGCCCTTCTTTTGATACGCAGTATTTT.

The rearrangement links TRBV4-2 to TRBJ2-3; D possibly corresponds to TRBD1 (5 bases). V was shortened by 0 bases and J by 0 bases, with 13 bases between the two germline ends. This CDR3 comprises 17 residues. Germline V gives CDR1 LGHNA, CDR2 YNFKEQ. This CDR3 reads CASSQDQRQPSTDTQYF. The CDR3 nucleotides are TGTGCCAGCAGCCAAGATCAACGACAGCCTAGCACAGATACGCAGTATTTT.

The genes are TRBV3-1 and TRBJ2-1; 9 nucleotides match TRBD2. Germline assignment: CDR1 LGHDT and CDR2 YNNKEL (reference sequence). This CDR3 is built from 17 residues. With V trimmed by 4 bases and J by 6 bases, 13 bases remained unmatched. The CDR3 here is CASSLGPPGLASNEQFF. CDR3 DNA sequence: TGTGCCAGCAGCCTGGGGCCACCGGGACTAGCCTCCAATGAGCAGTTCTTC.

As to this clonotype: A much larger clone differs by one base, so this may be a read error. V is TRBV5-8 and J is TRBJ2-3, with D possibly TRBD2 on 5 matching bases. This CDR3 spans 15 amino acids. The germline gives CDR1 SGHTS, CDR2 YDEGEE. The CDR3 here is CANSLVEGGTDTQYF. As DNA, the CDR3 is TGTGCCAACAGCTTGGTTGAGGGAGGCACAGATACGCAGTATTTT.

The chain employs TRBV4-2 and TRBJ1-6, with TRBD1 identical over 7 bases. Germline assignment: CDR1 LGHNA and CDR2 YNFKEQ. V gave up 5 bases and J gave up 7 bases; unmatched junction bases: 2. The CDR3 contains 13 residues. CDR3 in DNA: TGTGCCAGCAGCACGACAGGGAATTCACCCCTCCACTTT. Residues: CASSTTGNSPLHF.

Concerning this clonotype itself: A single base separates this from a much larger clone, so it may be a read error. This chain joins TRBV12-3 or TRBV12-4 and TRBJ1-2, with 7 bases that match TRBD1. V was pared by 4 bases and J by 7 bases, with 6 bases of the junction left unmatched. The CDR3 totals 13 residues. The CDR3 coding sequence is TGTGCCAGCAGTTCCAGACAGGGATGTGGCTACACCTTC. As protein: CASSSRQGCGYTF.

V usage is TRBV4-3 and J usage is TRBJ1-2, with D uncertain. This CDR3 has 14 residues. Germline CDR1 and CDR2: LGHNA and YSLEER. Deletions cut 3 bases from V and 4 bases from J, with 12 bases between. The CDR3 DNA sequence: TGCGCCAGCAGCCAGGTCGGGCAGAGCTATGGCTACACCTTC. This translates into CASSQVGQSYGYTF.

As for this clonotype: This may be a read error: a much more frequent sequence differs by one nucleotide. The chain couples TRBV6-6 to TRBJ2-7; D gene unclear. This CDR3 has 13 residues. Per the germline V gene, CDR1 is MNHNY and CDR2 is SVGAGI (reference sequence). V was trimmed by 10 bases and J by 3 bases, leaving 16 bases between them. The CDR3 loop reads CATATAAFYEQYF. DNA for the CDR3: TGTGCCACCGCCACGGCAGCCTTCTACGAGCAGTACTTC.

In its sample, this clonotype was seen a few times. This sequence joins TRBV29-1 and TRBJ1-1; no definite D call. Trimming took off 0 bases at V and 2 bases at J, with 10 bases between the two ends. Germline V gene lookup returns CDR1 SQVTM and CDR2 ANQGSEA. This CDR3 comprises 14 residues. The CDR3 region has the DNA TGCAGCGTTGAAGAGGGAAAGGGAAACACTGAAGCTTTCTTT. This sequence encodes CSVEEGKGNTEAFF.

This clonotype has a single count. The junction shows a germline mismatch at one end, possibly a read error. This chain uses TRBV6-5 with TRBJ2-3; the D is unclear. Germline V CDR1 and CDR2: MNHEY, SVGAGI. The CDR3 consists of 14 residues. The CDR3 bases are TGTGCCAGCAGTTACTACTCCAACACAGATGCGCAGTATTTT. It codes for CASSYYSNTDAQYF.

This clonotype was seen more than once but under ten times. The chain carries TRBV29-1 and TRBJ1-1; 12 bases fit TRBD1. Losses at the gene ends were 6 bases for V and 1 base for J; bases not matched to a gene: 9. The length of the CDR3 is 16 residues. Germline assignment: CDR1 SQVTM and CDR2 ANQGSEA. CDR3: CSVQGQGASGNTEAFF. In DNA form, the CDR3 reads TGCAGCGTGCAGGGACAGGGGGCGTCCGGGAACACTGAAGCTTTCTTT.

In its sample, this clonotype was seen many times. The gene calls are TRBV7-2 and TRBJ2-7; 8 bases fit TRBD1. J lost 3 bases, V lost 2 bases, and 6 bases had no gene match. Germline CDR1 and CDR2: SGHTA and FQGNSA. This CDR3 spans 15 amino acids. The CDR3 nucleotides are TGTGCCAGCAGCTTAACCGGGGACAGGATCTACGAGCAGTACTTC. Translated: CASSLTGDRIYEQYF.

There are a few counts of this clonotype. The rearrangement uses TRBV7-3 and TRBJ1-1, with no clear D. The CDR3 runs to 12 residues. V lost 4 bases to trimming and J lost 9 bases, with 12 bases between them. Germline loops: CDR1 SGHTA, CDR2 FQGTGA. The CDR3 DNA follows: TGTGCCAGCAGCTCCCGCCGAGGTAAAGCTTTCTTT. Residues: CASSSRRGKAFF.

V usage is TRBV27 and J usage is TRBJ1-5; D might be TRBD1 (5 bases). The CDR3 length is 18 residues. Germline values: CDR1 MNHEY, CDR2 SMNVEV (reference sequence). V was trimmed by 3 bases and J by 3 bases, leaving 21 bases between them. The CDR3 nucleotides are TGTGCCAGCAGTTTGCAGGGTTGGTTGGGCTCGGACAATCAGCCCCAGCATTTT. Its translation is CASSLQGWLGSDNQPQHF.

This clonotype showed up just a few times. V gene TRBV2 combines with J gene TRBJ1-5; the D is unclear. The CDR3 has 15 amino acids. Germline CDR1 and CDR2: SNHLY and FYNNEI. The germline V and J ends were trimmed by 6 bases and 0 bases, with 12 bases remaining between them. CDR3 region: CASSSLQNSNQPQHF. In DNA form, the CDR3 reads TGTGCCAGCAGCTCGCTCCAGAATAGCAATCAGCCCCAGCATTTT.

This clonotype was detected only a few times. The chain uses TRBV15 and TRBJ2-5, with D unresolved. Germline lookup yields CDR1 LNHNV and CDR2 YYDKDF (reference sequence). Trimming cost V 0 bases and J 5 bases, with 7 bases left between them. The CDR3 loop spans 13 amino acids. The chain's CDR3 is CATSRDLTETQYF. DNA for the CDR3: TGTGCCACCAGCAGAGATCTCACCGAGACCCAGTACTTC.

This clonotype was counted only a few times. V gene TRBV11-2 combines with J gene TRBJ2-3, with 8 bases identical to TRBD2. The junction had 5 bases not matched to a gene; V was cut back by 6 bases and J by 6 bases. The CDR3 is 13 residues long. Germline-derived CDR1 and CDR2 are SGHAT and FQNNGV. The chain's CDR3 is CASRRGDEDTQYF. CDR3 sequence (DNA): TGTGCCAGCAGGCGGGGGGATGAGGATACGCAGTATTTT.

The chain joins TRBV27 to TRBJ2-5; no clear D gene. V was cut by 8 bases and J by 1 base, with 8 bases left in between. Germline-derived CDR1 and CDR2 are MNHEY and SMNVEV (reference sequence). This CDR3 spans 12 amino acids. The CDR3 reads CASGRFQETQYF. In DNA form, the CDR3 reads TGTGCCAGCGGACGGTTCCAAGAGACCCAGTACTTC.

This clonotype was seen at least ten times. This chain uses TRBV5-1 with TRBJ1-1; D unresolved. The CDR3 sequence is 15 residues long. From germline, CDR1 is SGHRS and CDR2 YFSETQ. Trimming cost V 1 base and J 4 bases, with 14 bases left between them. The CDR3 protein is CASSLITDPSTEAFF. The CDR3 DNA reads as TGCGCCAGCAGCTTGATAACGGACCCAAGCACTGAAGCTTTCTTT.

The rearrangement uses TRBV20-1 and TRBJ1-5; TRBD1 is a possible D gene (5 bases). CDR1 and CDR2 from the germline V gene are DFQATT and SNEGSKA (reference sequence). V lost 3 bases and J 7 bases, leaving 19 bases between the germline ends. The CDR3 is 15 amino acids. The CDR3 reads CSASTLGGFGQPQHF. CDR3 nucleotide sequence: TGCAGTGCTAGCACGCTGGGGGGTTTCGGACAGCCCCAGCATTTT.

The chain employs TRBV27 and TRBJ2-5, with 8 bases that match TRBD2. V was clipped by 3 bases and J by 3 bases; unmatched bases: 6. The CDR3 spans 15 residues. The germline V gene encodes CDR1 MNHEY and CDR2 SMNVEV (reference sequence). CDR3 nucleotides: TGTGCCAGCAGTTTGTGGCGGGGGGACAAAGAGACCCAGTACTTC. Amino acid sequence: CASSLWRGDKETQYF.

The chain joins TRBV4-3 to TRBJ2-7; 9 nucleotides agree with TRBD1. Trimming took 0 bases from V and 3 from J; bases not matched to a gene: 9. Looked up from germline, CDR1 is LGHNA and CDR2 is YSLEER. This CDR3 has 17 amino acids. The CDR3 reads CASSQERVQGAYYEQYF. CDR3 in DNA: TGCGCCAGCAGCCAAGAGAGGGTACAGGGGGCCTACTACGAGCAGTACTTC.